The 32 T cell receptor beta chains in this list originate from one sample, sequenced in a study of patients and donors after allogeneic stem cell transplantation. TCRdb re-called the RT-PCR reads through MiXCR, storing one row per CDR3 protein. This sample has about 410,000 distinct CDR3 sequences, with about a sixth found just once. Sequences were obtained from blood, either unsorted or a sorted T cell fraction (not recorded which). These receptors all come from a human donor who was either an allogeneic HSCT recipient or a stem cell or donor lymphocyte infusion donor (not recorded which). It is not recorded whose cells these are; they may come from a transplant donor.

Concerning this clonotype itself: This may arise from a read error, as a much more abundant clone is one base away. This chain connects TRBV7-6 to TRBJ2-7; D unclear. The CDR3 has 15 amino acids. The germline gives CDR1 SGHVS, CDR2 FNYEAQ. CDR3 sequence (DNA): TGTCCCAGCAGCTTAGAGCCAGGCGTCCCCTACGAGCAGTACTTC. Translated, it gives CPSSLEPGVPYEQYF.

V usage is TRBV24-1 and J usage is TRBJ2-1, with 15 bases aligning to TRBD2. This CDR3 spans 17 amino acids. CDR1 is KGHDR, CDR2 SFDVKD, per germline. V lost 2 bases and J lost 10; bases outside the gene matches: 8. This CDR3 is CATSDWWTSGRVGEQFF. In nucleotides, the CDR3 is TGTGCCACCAGTGATTGGTGGACTAGCGGGAGGGTAGGGGAGCAGTTCTTC.

This clonotype was seen a handful of times. CDR3 loop: CASSLGTGGWNTPDTQYF. The CDR3 DNA reads TGTGCCAGTAGTTTGGGGACAGGGGGCTGGAACACACCAGATACGCAGTATTTT. The chain carries TRBV19 and TRBJ2-3, with 12 bases lining up with TRBD1. The CDR3 has 18 residues. Germline V lookup: CDR1 LNHDA, CDR2 SQIVND (reference sequence). V shed 5 bases, J shed 4 bases, and the junction held 13 bases outside the gene matches.

This clonotype appeared a few times. The chain combines TRBV20-1 with TRBJ2-1, with TRBD2 identical over 9 bases. The CDR3 is made up of 15 amino acids. CDR1 and CDR2 (germline): DFQATT, SNEGSKA (reference sequence). The V gene end was trimmed by 0 bases and the J gene end by 7 bases; junction bases not matched to a gene: 7. The DNA for the CDR3 is TGCAGTGCTAGAGATCGGCTAGCGGGAACGAATGAGCAGTTCTTC. Protein: CSARDRLAGTNEQFF.

The V gene is TRBV5-4, the J gene TRBJ2-2; D is possibly TRBD1 or TRBD2 (5 bases each). The CDR3 totals 17 residues. CDR1 SGHNT and CDR2 YYREEE come from the germline V gene (reference sequence). Trimming removed 0 bases from V and 5 bases from J, with 17 bases in between. Written as DNA, the CDR3 is TGTGCCAGCAGCTTGGGAGGGACCCAGGGTTGGACCGGGGAGCTGTTTTTT. Amino acids: CASSLGGTQGWTGELFF.

The chain couples TRBV7-2 to TRBJ2-3, with D possibly TRBD2 on 6 matching bases. The V and J ends lost 5 bases and 2 bases respectively, with 14 bases between them. The CDR3 totals 15 residues. Per the germline V gene, CDR1 is SGHTA and CDR2 is FQGNSA. As DNA, the CDR3 is TGTGCCAGCAGCACTTCAGGGAGGAACACAGATACGCAGTATTTT. Protein: CASSTSGRNTDTQYF.

This chain uses TRBV29-1 with TRBJ1-3, with unresolved D. The CDR3 has 11 residues. Trimming left V 4 bases short and J 4 bases short, with 5 bases between. Germline CDR1 reads SQVTM; CDR2 reads ANQGSEA. The CDR3 DNA reads as TGCAGCGTTGGTGAAGGAAACACCATATATTTT. Amino acids: CSVGEGNTIYF. The entire variable domain, with the rest obtained from reference TRBV29-1 and TRBJ1-3, is as follows: SAVISQKPSRDICQRGTSLTIQCQVDSQVTMMFWYRQQPGQSLTLIATANQGSEATYESGFVIDKFPISRPNLTFSTLTVSNMSPEDSSIYLCSVGEGNTIYFGEGSWLTVV.

This clonotype was counted between two and nine times. The rearrangement uses TRBV10-3 and TRBJ2-1; no reliable D call. The V and J ends lost 2 bases and 9 bases respectively, with 11 bases between them. CDR1 is ENHRY, CDR2 SYGVKD, per germline. CDR3 size: 13 residues. The CDR3 reads CAISETGSGEQFF. CDR3 coding DNA: TGTGCCATCAGTGAGACCGGGTCGGGTGAGCAGTTCTTC.

This clonotype was seen more than once but under ten times. V is TRBV5-6 and J is TRBJ1-2, with 7 bases that match TRBD1. Trimming cost V 4 bases and J 8 bases; bases outside gene matches: 8. This CDR3 has 13 amino acids. The germline CDR1 and CDR2 sequences are SGHDT and YYEEEE. This chain's CDR3 is CASSPRDRRGYTF. The CDR3 DNA reads as TGTGCCAGCAGCCCCCGGGACAGAAGGGGCTACACCTTC. The variable domain in full, completed from reference TRBV5-6 and TRBJ1-2, reads DAGVTQSPTHLIKTRGQQVTLRCSPKSGHDTVSWYQQALGQGPQFIFQYYEEEERQRGNFPDRFSGHQFPNYSSELNVNALLLGDSALYLCASSPRDRRGYTFGSGTRLTVV.

This clonotype was observed at least ten times. The V call is TRBV5-1, the J call TRBJ1-1; D remains unclear. Per the germline V gene, CDR1 is SGHRS and CDR2 is YFSETQ. Trimming stripped 0 bases from V and 0 bases from J, with 6 bases between. This CDR3 has 14 amino acids. The CDR3 nucleotides read TGCGCCAGCAGCTTGGGGTCCGTGAACACTGAAGCTTTCTTT. Protein product: CASSLGSVNTEAFF.

This clonotype was detected only a few times. The chain links TRBV6-5 to TRBJ2-5, with D unresolved. This CDR3 has 16 residues. Trimming removed 3 bases at V and 4 bases at J, with 18 bases between. Germline V gene sequence: CDR1 MNHEY, CDR2 SVGAGI. Here the CDR3 reads CASSYLGRVDRETQYF. The CDR3, as DNA: TGTGCCAGCAGTTATTTGGGCCGAGTTGATCGAGAGACCCAGTACTTC.

J is TRBJ1-1 and V is TRBV4-1; D remains ambiguous. The germline V gene has CDR1 MGHRA and CDR2 YSYEKL. The CDR3 has 17 amino acids. The V gene lost 4 bases and the J gene lost 0 bases, with 18 bases spanning the gap. The CDR3 spells CASSPQTQLILNTEAFF. As DNA, the CDR3 is TGCGCCAGCAGCCCCCAAACTCAACTCATCTTGAACACTGAAGCTTTCTTT.

This clonotype turned up a few times. The chain couples TRBV4-2 to TRBJ2-2; D gene uncertain. Trimming left V 1 base short and J 4 bases short, with 10 bases between. Germline CDR1 reads LGHNA; CDR2 reads YNFKEQ. The CDR3 sequence is 15 residues long. CDR3 residues: CASSQGDSSTGELFF. The CDR3 region has the DNA TGTGCCAGCAGCCAAGGAGACTCCTCCACCGGGGAGCTGTTTTTT.

Many counts were recorded for this clonotype. The chain carries TRBV12-3 or TRBV12-4 and TRBJ1-2, with 7 bases aligning to TRBD1. V was clipped by 5 bases and J by 1 base; unmatched bases: 4. This CDR3 is 14 amino acids long. The CDR3 DNA sequence: TGTGCCAGCAGTGAGACAGGGATTAACTATGGCTACACCTTC. Amino acids: CASSETGINYGYTF.

V gene TRBV7-9 combines with J gene TRBJ1-1; no clear D gene. CDR1 SEHNR and CDR2 FQNEAQ come from the germline V gene (reference sequence). The CDR3 sequence is 13 residues long. V was pared by 3 bases and J by 0 bases, with 5 bases between. CDR3 sequence reads: CASSFDMNTEAFF. In DNA, the CDR3 is TGTGCCAGCAGCTTTGACATGAACACTGAAGCTTTCTTT. The complete variable domain, with remaining parts taken from reference TRBV7-9 and TRBJ1-1, reads DTGVSQNPRHKITKRGQNVTFRCDPISEHNRLYWYRQTLGQGPEFLTYFQNEAQLEKSRLLSDRFSAERPKGSFSTLEIQRTEQGDSAMYLCASSFDMNTEAFFGQGTRLTVV.

The CDR3 coding sequence is TGTGCCAGTAGTATCTTCGGGGGGGGCTTGTACGAGCAGTACTTC. Protein: CASSIFGGGLYEQYF. The V call is TRBV19, the J call TRBJ2-7, with 8 nucleotides matching TRBD2. The CDR3 contains 15 residues. In germline, CDR1 is LNHDA, CDR2 SQIVND (reference sequence). The ends lost 3 bases at V and 4 bases at J; junction bases unmatched: 8.

This clonotype was picked up a small number of times. The chain has TRBV20-1 and TRBJ1-5; no reliable D call. CDR3 length: 13 amino acids. Per the germline V gene, CDR1 is DFQATT and CDR2 is SNEGSKA (reference sequence). V shed 5 bases and J shed 0 bases, with 8 bases lying between them. The CDR3 is CSAQFGSNQPQHF. CDR3 nucleotides: TGCAGTGCTCAGTTCGGTAGCAATCAGCCCCAGCATTTT.

This chain uses TRBV11-2 with TRBJ2-5; TRBD2 agrees at 8 bases. Per the germline V gene, CDR1 is SGHAT and CDR2 is FQNNGV. The CDR3 consists of 14 residues. Trimming cost V 5 bases and J 3 bases; bases outside gene matches: 5. CDR3 sequence reads: CASSPGTREETQYF. The DNA of the CDR3 is TGTGCCAGCAGCCCCGGGACTAGGGAAGAGACCCAGTACTTC.

This clonotype has a count of ten or more. CDR3 sequence reads: CASSLHRTYGYTF. In DNA form, the CDR3 reads TGCGCCAGCAGCTTGCACAGAACCTATGGCTACACCTTC. The V gene is TRBV5-1, the J gene TRBJ1-2; D gene unclear. Trimming took off 1 base at V and 4 bases at J, with 8 bases between the two ends. The germline CDR1 and CDR2 sequences are SGHRS and YFSETQ. The CDR3 extends over 13 amino acids.

Ten or more counts support this clonotype. V is TRBV29-1 and J is TRBJ1-2; D is uncertain. The germline gives CDR1 SQVTM, CDR2 ANQGSEA. There are 12 residues in the CDR3. Trimming pared 7 bases from V and 2 bases from J, leaving 11 bases between. CDR3 sequence reads: CSAKGQNYGYTF. The CDR3 DNA sequence: TGCAGCGCAAAGGGCCAGAACTATGGCTACACCTTC.

This clonotype came up a few times. This chain links TRBV25-1 with TRBJ2-7; tentative D call: TRBD1 (8 bases). The CDR3 sequence is 13 residues long. Germline CDR1 and CDR2: MGHDK and SYGVNS. The germline V and J ends were trimmed by 7 bases and 6 bases, with 16 bases remaining between them. The CDR3 DNA reads TGTGCCAGCACCAACAGGGGGGGCACCGAGCAGTACTTC. Translating it yields CASTNRGGTEQYF.

The rearrangement joins TRBV20-1 to TRBJ1-4; D not certain. The germline CDR1 and CDR2 sequences are DFQATT and SNEGSKA (reference sequence). This CDR3 contains 13 residues. In DNA, the CDR3 is TGCAGCACCCCCGGGCCCCTCCGCGAAAAACTGTTTTTT. This codes for CSTPGPLREKLFF.

The sample holds a few counts of this clonotype. The chain has TRBV7-9 and TRBJ1-6; D is uncertain. The V end was cut by 2 bases, the J end by 10 bases, with 12 bases between. CDR3 length: 14 amino acids. Germline values: CDR1 SEHNR, CDR2 FQNEAQ (reference sequence). CDR3 DNA sequence: TGTGCCAGCAGCTTATCAAGGAAGGAATCACCCCTCCACTTT. This encodes CASSLSRKESPLHF.

This clonotype has a handful of counts. The chain employs TRBV12-3 or TRBV12-4 and TRBJ1-1; D gene unclear. The V end was cut by 4 bases, the J end by 6 bases, with 12 bases between. The CDR3 length is 13 residues. The CDR3 is CASSSNKPSEAFF. CDR3 coding DNA: TGTGCCAGCAGTTCCAACAAACCATCTGAAGCTTTCTTT.

The chain has TRBV7-8 and TRBJ1-1, with D unclear. Looked up from germline, CDR1 is SGHVS and CDR2 is FQNEAQ. Trimming cost V 1 base and J 4 bases, with 19 bases left between them. The length of the CDR3 is 17 residues. CDR3 in amino acids: CASSLDLSGRASTEAFF. The CDR3 DNA sequence: TGTGCCAGCAGCTTAGACCTTTCGGGTCGGGCGAGCACTGAAGCTTTCTTT.

V and J are TRBV7-3 and TRBJ2-2; TRBD2 aligns across 11 bases. The CDR3 sequence is 16 residues long. The V and J ends lost 3 bases and 5 bases, in that order; junction bases with no gene match: 5. Per the germline V gene, CDR1 is SGHTA and CDR2 is FQGTGA. This CDR3 reads CASSFFSSGRTGELFF. The CDR3 region has the DNA TGTGCCAGCAGCTTCTTCTCTAGCGGGAGGACCGGGGAGCTGTTTTTT.

V and J are TRBV5-1 and TRBJ2-2, with D maybe TRBD1 (5 bases). The CDR3 has 14 amino acids. Trimming left V 3 bases short and J 4 bases short, with 10 bases between. Germline V gene lookup returns CDR1 SGHRS and CDR2 YFSETQ. The CDR3 DNA follows: TGCGCCAGCAGCTCAGGGTGGGGCACCGGGGAGCTGTTTTTT. Translated, it gives CASSSGWGTGELFF.

The chain uses TRBV10-3 and TRBJ2-3; 9 bases are shared with TRBD1. Germline values: CDR1 ENHRY, CDR2 SYGVKD. The CDR3 extends over 15 amino acids. V lost 6 bases, J lost 0 bases, and 4 bases stayed unmatched. The CDR3 DNA is TGTGCCATCAGAGGGACAGGGAAAAGCACAGATACGCAGTATTTT. Its translation is CAIRGTGKSTDTQYF.

This clonotype was recorded only once. The CDR3 DNA follows: TGTGCCTGGACTTCCAGGGGTTCGGATGAGCAGTTCTTC. Protein: CAWTSRGSDEQFF. This chain uses TRBV30 with TRBJ2-1; TRBD1 is a possible D gene (6 bases). The CDR3 sequence is 13 residues long. Germline CDR1 and CDR2: GTSNPN and SVGIG (reference sequence). V gave up 4 bases and J gave up 8 bases, with 15 bases separating them.

This clonotype was seen a handful of times. The chain uses TRBV7-2 and TRBJ2-7, with 10 nucleotides matching TRBD1. This CDR3 comprises 14 residues. V lost 5 bases to trimming and J lost 9 bases; unmatched junction nucleotides: 10. The germline gives CDR1 SGHTA, CDR2 FQGNSA. The CDR3 is CASSKPGQGSPQYF. CDR3 DNA sequence: TGTGCCAGCAGCAAGCCGGGACAGGGGTCCCCGCAGTACTTC.

This clonotype was picked up a small number of times. The V gene is TRBV27, the J gene TRBJ2-7; D possibly corresponds to TRBD1 (5 bases). Germline V CDR1 and CDR2: MNHEY, SMNVEV (reference sequence). There are 14 residues in the CDR3. The V and J ends lost 5 bases and 7 bases respectively, with 18 bases between them. The CDR3 loop is CASSLVPRGEEQYF. CDR3 bases: TGTGCCAGCAGTCTCGTACCAAGGGGCGAGGAGCAGTACTTC.

V gene TRBV20-1 combines with J gene TRBJ2-5; 8 bases line up with TRBD2. Germline V gives CDR1 DFQATT, CDR2 SNEGSKA (reference sequence). This CDR3 spans 16 amino acids. V gave up 2 bases and J gave up 5 bases; unmatched junction bases: 13. The DNA for the CDR3 is TGCAGTGCTAGAAGGGAACCCGGGAGGGCCGGGGAGACCCAGTACTTC. This encodes CSARREPGRAGETQYF.